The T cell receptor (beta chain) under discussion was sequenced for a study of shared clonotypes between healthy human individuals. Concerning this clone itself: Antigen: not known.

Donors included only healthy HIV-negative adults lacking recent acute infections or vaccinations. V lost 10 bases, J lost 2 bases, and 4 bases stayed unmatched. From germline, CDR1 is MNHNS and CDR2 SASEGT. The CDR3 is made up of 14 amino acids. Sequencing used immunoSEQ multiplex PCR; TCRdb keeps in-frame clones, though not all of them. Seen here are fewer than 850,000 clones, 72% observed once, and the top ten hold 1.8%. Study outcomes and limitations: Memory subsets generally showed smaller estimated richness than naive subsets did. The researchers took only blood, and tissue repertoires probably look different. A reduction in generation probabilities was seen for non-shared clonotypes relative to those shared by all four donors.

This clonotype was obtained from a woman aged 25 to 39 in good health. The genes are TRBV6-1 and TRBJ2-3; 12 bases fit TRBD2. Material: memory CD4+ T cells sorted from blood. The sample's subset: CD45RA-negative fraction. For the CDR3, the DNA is TGTGCCACCCGGACTAGCGGGAACACAGATACGCAGTATTTT. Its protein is CATRTSGNTDTQYF.